These 8 T cell receptor beta chains were sequenced from one sample in a study of radiation and T cells in renal cell carcinoma. As to time point: blood 4 weeks post-SBRT, at nephrectomy. Treatment given: 15 Gy SBRT to primary tumor, nephrectomy 4 weeks later. TCRdb keeps only in-frame clones here, not all; method: immunoSEQ multiplex PCR. Among 130,000 to 150,000 clones listed, approximately 86% were seen once. The specimen comprised blood, sampled from a patient whose treatment included radiotherapy and nephrectomy. The receptors shown here come from a woman between 50 and 59 years old with renal cell carcinoma.

This clone showed up just once. The genes are TRBV10-3 and TRBJ1-5; 7 bases fit TRBD1. This CDR3 is built from 15 residues. J gave up 6 bases and V 1 base, and 6 bases lay outside the gene matches. Germline assignment: CDR1 ENHRY and CDR2 SYGVKD. The CDR3 coding sequence is TGTGCCATCAGTGAGTTCCAGGGGGTAGGTCAGCCCCAGCATTTT. This translates into CAISEFQGVGQPQHF.

The CDR3 DNA reads as TGTGCCAGCAGCCCTCCGGGGGGACAGGGGAACTATGGCTACACCTTC. It is translated as CASSPPGGQGNYGYTF. The gene calls are TRBV7-2 and TRBJ1-2, with 10 bases aligning to TRBD1. CDR1 SGHTA and CDR2 FQGNSA come from the germline V gene. This CDR3 comprises 16 residues. V shed 5 bases and J 2 bases; nucleotides not matched to a gene: 8. Drawing the rest from reference TRBV7-2 and TRBJ1-2, the complete variable domain is GAGVSQSPSNKVTEKGKDVELRCDPISGHTALYWYRQSLGQGLEFLIYFQGNSAPDKSGLPSDRFSAERTGGSVSTLTIQRTQQEDSAVYLCASSPPGGQGNYGYTFGSGTRLTVV.

The chain links TRBV11-2 to TRBJ2-7; D not certain. From germline, CDR1 is SGHAT and CDR2 FQNNGV. Trimming removed 5 bases at V and 2 bases at J, with 10 bases between. CDR3 length equals 13 residues. In DNA form, the CDR3 reads TGTGCCAGCAGCCCGACTCGACCCTACGAGCAGTACTTC. Translating gives CASSPTRPYEQYF.

The rearrangement joins TRBV7-9 to TRBJ1-2; D is undetermined. This CDR3 is built from 13 residues. The germline gives CDR1 SEHNR, CDR2 FQNEAQ (reference sequence). V gave up 1 base and J gave up 7 bases, with 10 bases separating them. CDR3 loop: CASSLEGLRGYTF. The CDR3 DNA sequence: TGTGCCAGCAGCTTAGAAGGGCTCCGTGGCTACACCTTC.

The sample holds one count of this clone. V gene TRBV19 combines with J gene TRBJ1-5; no definite D call. Per germline, CDR1 LNHDA and CDR2 SQIVND (reference sequence). The V end lost 6 bases, the J end lost 4 bases, and 13 bases lay between the germline ends. The CDR3 contains 14 residues. CDR3 sequence reads: CASSSQQRNQPQHF. Here the CDR3 DNA reads TGTGCCAGTAGCAGCCAACAGCGAAATCAGCCCCAGCATTTT.

V usage is TRBV5-6 and J usage is TRBJ1-2; a possible D gene is TRBD1 (5 bases). V was clipped by 3 bases and J by 1 base, with 16 bases between them. There are 16 residues in the CDR3. Per the germline V gene, CDR1 is SGHDT and CDR2 is YYEEEE. CDR3 sequence (DNA): TGTGCCAGCAGCTCCCGCTATCGGGGGGGTAACTATGGCTACACCTTC. It codes for CASSSRYRGGNYGYTF.

Comment on this clone: Because the CDR3's place on the DNA is in doubt, the DNA is left out and the CDR3 is given as listed by TCRdb. The chain combines TRBV5-6 with TRBJ1-2; TRBD1 was called by the table and not checked on the DNA. Germline V gene lookup returns CDR1 SGHDT and CDR2 YYEEEE. The CDR3 has 14 amino acids, counting both end residues. The CDR3 sequence: CASSFGEGTGVQTF.

This chain joins TRBV9 and TRBJ2-1, with D possibly TRBD2 on 6 matching bases. CDR1 and CDR2 from the germline V gene are SGDLS and YYNGEE. The CDR3 consists of 14 residues. The germline V and J ends were trimmed by 0 bases and 5 bases, with 9 bases remaining between them. CDR3 bases: TGTGCCAGCAGCGTAGAGGCGGGAAACAATGAGCAGTTCTTC. As protein: CASSVEAGNNEQFF.